What follows is one T cell receptor beta chain and its context. Its antigen is undetermined. This sample stems from a study of cytomegalovirus exposure and HLA in healthy donors. Primers for the PCR totalled 60 Vbeta and 13 Jbeta. Produced via immunoSEQ multiplex PCR; TCRdb's table is partial and in-frame only. The table lists 180,000 or so clones, about three quarters of them singletons. The V gene's germline CDR1 is MGHRA and CDR2 YSYEKL. This CDR3 has 15 residues. Trimming cost V 0 bases and J 2 bases, with 7 bases left between them. Study results and caveats: TCR sequences were mostly rare, though some public TCRs occurred in many donors.

The J gene is TRBJ1-4, the V gene TRBV4-1; D call uncertain. The sequenced material came from PBMCs. This receptor was taken from a man aged 50-60 years in good health and CMV-seropositive. For the CDR3, the DNA is TGCGCCAGCAGCCAAGATTACGAGACTAATGAAAAACTGTTTTTT. Its translation is CASSQDYETNEKLFF.